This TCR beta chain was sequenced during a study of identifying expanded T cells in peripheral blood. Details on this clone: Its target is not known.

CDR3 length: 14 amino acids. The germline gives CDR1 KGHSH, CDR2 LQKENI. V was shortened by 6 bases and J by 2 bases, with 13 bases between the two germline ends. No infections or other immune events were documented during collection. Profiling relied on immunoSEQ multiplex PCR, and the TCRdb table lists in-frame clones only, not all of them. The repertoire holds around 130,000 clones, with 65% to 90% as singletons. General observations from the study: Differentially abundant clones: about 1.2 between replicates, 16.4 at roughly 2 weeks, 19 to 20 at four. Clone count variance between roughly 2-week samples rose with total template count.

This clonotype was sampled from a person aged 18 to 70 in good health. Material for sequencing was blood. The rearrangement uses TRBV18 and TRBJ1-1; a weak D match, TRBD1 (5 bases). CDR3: CASSPGRANTEAFF. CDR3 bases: TGTGCCAGCTCCCCGGGACGGGCAAACACTGAAGCTTTCTTT.